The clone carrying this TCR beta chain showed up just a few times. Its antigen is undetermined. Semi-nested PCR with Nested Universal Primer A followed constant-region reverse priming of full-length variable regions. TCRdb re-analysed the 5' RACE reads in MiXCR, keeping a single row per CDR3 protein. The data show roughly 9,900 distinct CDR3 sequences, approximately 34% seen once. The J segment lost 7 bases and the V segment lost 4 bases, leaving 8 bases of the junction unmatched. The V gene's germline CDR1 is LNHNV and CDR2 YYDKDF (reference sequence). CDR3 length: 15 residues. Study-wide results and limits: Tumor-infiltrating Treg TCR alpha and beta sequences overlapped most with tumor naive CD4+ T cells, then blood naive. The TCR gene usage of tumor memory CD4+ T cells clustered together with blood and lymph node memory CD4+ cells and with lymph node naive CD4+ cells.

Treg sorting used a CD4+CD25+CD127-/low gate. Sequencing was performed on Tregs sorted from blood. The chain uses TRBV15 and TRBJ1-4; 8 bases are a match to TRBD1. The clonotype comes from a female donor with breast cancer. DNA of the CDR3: TGTGCCACCAGCACCTCGTGGACAGGGAGTGAAAAACTGTTTTTT. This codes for CATSTSWTGSEKLFF.